The rows below give T cell receptor beta chains drawn from one sample of a study of cytomegalovirus exposure and HLA in healthy donors. Libraries were prepared by immunoSEQ multiplex PCR; TCRdb keeps only in-frame clonotypes and omits some of them. This sample's table has 100,000 to 150,000 clones. The sample consisted of PBMCs. These TCRs come from a man aged 18 to 30 in good health and CMV-seronegative. CDR3s include the opening cysteine and the closing phenylalanine or tryptophan. Each record gives: D gene, J gene, V gene, CDR3 protein, CDR3 DNA. The D gene is left open where the match is weak.

TRBD2 TRBJ2-5 TRBV7-2 CASSHGLGVVQETQYF TGTGCCAGCAGCCACGGACTAGGTGTGGTCCAAGAGACCCAGTACTTC
NA TRBJ1-1 TRBV11-3 CASSARNTEAFF TGTGCCAGCAGCGCCAGGAACACTGAAGCTTTCTTT
NA TRBJ1-2 TRBV7-9 CASSFGVSGIEGYTF TGTGCCAGCAGCTTTGGTGTGTCGGGGATTGAGGGCTACACCTTC
NA TRBJ1-6 TRBV7-9 CASSLEGFQADSYNSPLHF TGTGCCAGCAGCTTAGAAGGCTTCCAGGCTGACTCCTATAATTCACCCCTCCACTTT
NA TRBJ1-6 TRBV14 CASSQVGGASPLHF TGTGCCAGCAGCCAAGTGGGGGGAGCTTCACCCCTCCACTTT
NA TRBJ1-3 TRBV28 CASLGGRNTIYF TGTGCCAGCCTCGGGGGTAGAAACACCATATATTTT
TRBD2 TRBJ2-3 TRBV10-2 CASSRPRLGRSDTQYF TGCGCCAGCAGTCGACCCCGACTCGGGAGGTCGGATACGCAGTATTTT
NA TRBJ2-2 TRBV7-2 CASSLYTGELFF TGTGCCAGCAGCCTCTACACCGGGGAGCTGTTTTTT
NA TRBJ1-5 TRBV7-2 CASSFSGEGQPQHF TGTGCCAGCAGCTTTTCAGGGGAGGGTCAGCCCCAGCATTTT
NA TRBJ2-5 TRBV7-2 CASSFIENQKETQYF TGTGCCAGCAGCTTCATAGAGAACCAAAAAGAGACCCAGTACTTC
TRBD2 TRBJ2-7 TRBV7-3 CASSTGTSGQGEQYF TGTGCCAGCAGTACGGGGACTAGCGGGCAGGGGGAGCAGTACTTC
TRBD2 TRBJ2-7 TRBV11-3 CASSPLTLKFRDYQYEQYF TGTGCCAGCAGCCCATTAACCCTCAAATTCCGGGACTACCAATACGAGCAGTACTTC
NA TRBJ2-1 TRBV6-6 CASSYSGSRSYNEQFF TGTGCCAGCAGTTACAGCGGTAGTCGCTCCTACAATGAGCAGTTCTTC
NA TRBJ1-3 TRBV27 CASSSAGEYGNTIYF TGTGCCAGCAGTTCCGCCGGGGAGTACGGAAACACCATATATTTT
NA TRBJ2-2 TRBV5-6 CASSSLEGDTGELFF TGTGCCAGCAGCTCCCTCGAGGGTGACACCGGGGAGCTGTTTTTT
NA TRBJ1-5 TRBV10-2 CASSESNARQPQHF TGCGCCAGCAGTGAGTCGAATGCTCGGCAGCCCCAGCATTTT
NA TRBJ1-2 TRBV5-1 CASSLGEPTNYGYTF TGCGCCAGCAGCTTGGGAGAGCCTACTAACTATGGCTACACCTTC
NA TRBJ1-2 TRBV6-5 CASSYYAGNYGYTF TGTGCCAGCAGTTACTATGCGGGTAACTATGGCTACACCTTC
TRBD1 TRBJ2-5 TRBV6-6 CASSSRDRERETQYF TGTGCCAGCAGCTCCCGGGACAGGGAGAGAGAGACCCAGTACTTC
TRBD1 TRBJ2-7 TRBV6-1 CASDRGQFYEQYF TGTGCCAGCGATCGGGGACAGTTCTACGAGCAGTACTTC
NA TRBJ1-4 TRBV7-8 CASSLALGRVVSEKLFF TGTGCCAGCAGCTTAGCGCTCGGCAGGGTGGTTAGTGAAAAACTGTTTTTT
TRBD1 TRBJ2-2 TRBV5-8 CASSLWGQGNTGELFF TGTGCCAGCAGCCTGTGGGGACAGGGAAACACCGGGGAGCTGTTTTTT
TRBD1 TRBJ1-2 TRBV28 CASSLGQGAGYGYTF TGTGCCAGCAGTTTAGGGCAGGGGGCAGGCTATGGCTACACCTTC
TRBD2 TRBJ2-5 TRBV28 CASSGGRETQYF TGTGCCAGCAGCGGGGGGAGGGAGACCCAGTACTTC
TRBD1 TRBJ2-7 TRBV11-3 CASSSPRDSSYEQYF TGTGCCAGCAGCTCCCCCCGGGACAGTTCCTACGAGCAGTACTTC
TRBD1 TRBJ1-1 TRBV7-9 CASSWAPGQPGLLNTEAFF TGTGCCAGCAGCTGGGCCCCGGGACAGCCGGGTCTGCTGAACACTGAAGCTTTCTTT
TRBD1 TRBJ2-5 TRBV6-1 CASQDRGLQETQYF TGTGCCAGTCAGGACAGGGGCCTCCAAGAGACCCAGTACTTC